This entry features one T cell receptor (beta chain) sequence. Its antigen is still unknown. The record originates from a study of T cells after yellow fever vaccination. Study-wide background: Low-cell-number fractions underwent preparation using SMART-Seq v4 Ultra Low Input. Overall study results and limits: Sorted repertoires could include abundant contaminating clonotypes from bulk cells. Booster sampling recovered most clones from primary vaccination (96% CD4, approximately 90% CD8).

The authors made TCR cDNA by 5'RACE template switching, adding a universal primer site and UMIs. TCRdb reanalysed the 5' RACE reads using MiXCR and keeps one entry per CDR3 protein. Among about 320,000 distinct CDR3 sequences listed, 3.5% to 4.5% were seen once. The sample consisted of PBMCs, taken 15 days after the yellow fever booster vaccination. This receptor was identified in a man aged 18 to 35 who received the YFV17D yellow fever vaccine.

CDR3 amino acids: CASSLLPYPGGQQTQYF. CDR3 coding DNA: TGTGCCAGCAGTTTATTGCCCTACCCCGGGGGCCAGCAGACCCAGTACTTC. The genes are TRBV27 and TRBJ2-5; D possibly uses TRBD1 or TRBD2 (6 bases each). This CDR3 spans 17 amino acids. Deletions cut 1 base from V and 6 bases from J, with 21 bases between. Germline CDR1 is MNHEY and CDR2 is SMNVEV (reference sequence).